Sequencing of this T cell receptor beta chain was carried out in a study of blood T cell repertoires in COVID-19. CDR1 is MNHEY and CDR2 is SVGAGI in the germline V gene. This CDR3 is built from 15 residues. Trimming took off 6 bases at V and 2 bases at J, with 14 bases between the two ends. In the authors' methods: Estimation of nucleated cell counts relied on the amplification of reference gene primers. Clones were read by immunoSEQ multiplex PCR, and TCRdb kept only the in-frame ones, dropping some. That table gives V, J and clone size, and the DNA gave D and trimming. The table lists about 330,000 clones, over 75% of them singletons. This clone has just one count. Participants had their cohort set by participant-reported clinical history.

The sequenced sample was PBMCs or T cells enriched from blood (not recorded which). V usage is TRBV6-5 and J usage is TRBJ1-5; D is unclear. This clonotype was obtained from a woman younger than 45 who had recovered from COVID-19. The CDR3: CASRSWPYGNQPQHF. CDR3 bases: TGTGCCAGCAGGTCTTGGCCATACGGCAATCAGCCCCAGCATTTT.